The 29 T cell receptor beta chains listed next were all sequenced from one sample in a study of T cells in Graves' hyperthyroidism and ophthalmopathy. TCR beta CDR3 region amplification was performed from RNA transcripts. The primer set for the first-round RT-PCR of the TCR CDR3 was HTBI. TCRdb processed the multiplex PCR reads anew with MiXCR; each CDR3 protein has one entry. The repertoire holds about 290,000 distinct CDR3 sequences, with 10% to 15% as singletons. The sample taken for sequencing was blood. The receptors here all came from a woman in her 30s with Graves' hyperthyroidism that later progressed to Graves' ophthalmopathy.

In its sample, this clonotype was seen many times. This chain uses TRBV18 with TRBJ2-1, with D perhaps TRBD1 (7 bases). Trimming removed 7 bases at V and 5 bases at J, with 12 bases between. The CDR3 runs 13 residues. CDR1 and CDR2 from the germline V gene are KGHSH and LQKENI. CDR3 residues: CASWARGDNEQFF. The CDR3 nucleotides read TGTGCCAGCTGGGCCAGGGGGGACAATGAGCAGTTCTTC. The complete variable domain, with remaining parts taken from reference TRBV18 and TRBJ2-1, reads NAGVMQNPRHLVRRRGQEARLRCSPMKGHSHVYWYRQLPEEGLKFMVYLQKENIIDESGMPKERFSAEFPKEGPSILRIQQVVRGDSAAYFCASWARGDNEQFFGPGTRLTVL.

This clonotype was detected ten times or more. This chain uses TRBV20-1 with TRBJ1-2, with D tentatively TRBD1 (5 bases). CDR1 and CDR2 from the germline V gene are DFQATT and SNEGSKA (reference sequence). The CDR3 extends over 14 amino acids. Trimming left V 0 bases short and J 8 bases short, with 16 bases between. The CDR3, as DNA: TGCAGTGCTAGAGAGAACGGGGGACGAAGGGGCTACACCTTC. Its translation is CSARENGGRRGYTF.

This clonotype was picked up many times. The genes are TRBV4-2 and TRBJ2-7, with TRBD2 matching over 8 bases. Per germline, CDR1 LGHNA and CDR2 YNFKEQ. This CDR3 is 16 amino acids long. V lost 4 bases, J lost 4 bases, and 12 bases stayed unmatched. CDR3 in DNA: TGTGCCAGCAGCCCCTCCGCATCAAGCGGGAGTTACGAGCAGTACTTC. As protein: CASSPSASSGSYEQYF.

This clonotype was observed many times. This rearrangement joins TRBV7-9 to TRBJ1-6; D gene unclear. The germline gives CDR1 SEHNR, CDR2 FQNEAQ (reference sequence). The V and J ends lost 3 bases and 8 bases respectively, with 5 bases between them. This CDR3 is 12 amino acids long. CDR3 sequence (DNA): TGTGCCAGCAGCTTTAGTTATTCACCCCTCCACTTT. As protein: CASSFSYSPLHF.

This clonotype was seen ten or more times. This chain joins TRBV7-9 and TRBJ2-7; tentative D call: TRBD2 (6 bases). The V end was cut by 4 bases, the J end by 1 base, with 8 bases between. CDR1 and CDR2 from the germline V gene are SEHNR and FQNEAQ (reference sequence). The CDR3 runs to 13 residues. The CDR3 loop is CASSWGDSYEQYF. Here the CDR3 DNA reads TGTGCCAGCAGCTGGGGGGATTCCTACGAGCAGTACTTC.

The rearrangement links TRBV6-9 to TRBJ1-1, with D perhaps matching TRBD1 (6 bases). The CDR3 sequence is 15 residues long. V gave up 3 bases and J gave up 2 bases, with 13 bases separating them. Germline-derived CDR1 and CDR2 are MNHGY and SVAAGI. CDR3 sequence reads: CASSYRWGQNTEAFF. The CDR3 DNA follows: TGTGCCAGCAGTTACCGTTGGGGACAAAACACTGAAGCTTTCTTT.

There are many counts of this clonotype. The chain carries TRBV28 and TRBJ1-2; no firm D call. The V end lost 5 bases, the J end lost 4 bases, and 11 bases lay between the germline ends. This CDR3 is 13 amino acids long. Germline CDR1 reads MDHEN; CDR2 reads SYDVKM. CDR3: CASSPIPSYGYTF. For the CDR3, the DNA is TGTGCCAGCAGTCCTATCCCCTCCTATGGCTACACCTTC.

This clonotype was counted ten times or more. This chain connects TRBV18 to TRBJ1-2; D not certain. Between the trimmed V and J ends, which lost 3 bases and 1 base, there was a span of 15 bases. The CDR3 has 16 residues. Germline V gives CDR1 KGHSH, CDR2 LQKENI. DNA for the CDR3: TGTGCCAGCTCACCGATATCAGAGGGAGTTAACTATGGCTACACCTTC. Translating it yields CASSPISEGVNYGYTF.

The sample holds many counts of this clonotype. V usage is TRBV11-2 and J usage is TRBJ1-1; 7 nucleotides match TRBD1. The CDR3 extends over 15 amino acids. With 5 bases clipped from V and 4 bases from J, the junction kept 10 bases outside the gene matches. Per germline, CDR1 SGHAT and CDR2 FQNNGV. In DNA form, the CDR3 reads TGTGCCAGCAGCAAGGGGGCTCCTTCTGGCACTGAAGCTTTCTTT. Translated, it gives CASSKGAPSGTEAFF.

Many counts were recorded for this clonotype. The junction does not match germline at one end; this may be a read error. V and J are TRBV12-3 or TRBV12-4 and TRBJ1-2; D may be TRBD1 (5 bases). The CDR3 covers 18 residues. CDR3 protein: CASSMAVWGRPMLGMRAF. In DNA, the CDR3 is TGTGCCAGCAGTATGGCTGTGTGGGGACGGCCTATGTTAGGGATGAGGGCCTTC.

This clonotype was seen ten or more times. This chain connects TRBV7-2 to TRBJ1-1; D is undetermined. This CDR3 is 12 amino acids long. CDR1 and CDR2 from the germline V gene are SGHTA and FQGNSA. V dropped 7 bases and J dropped 0 bases, with 6 bases sitting between them. CDR3 bases: TGTGCCAGCACCATTATGAACACTGAAGCTTTCTTT. Its translation is CASTIMNTEAFF.

In its sample, this clonotype was seen many times. The genes are TRBV18 and TRBJ2-3; either TRBD1 or TRBD2 may supply D (5 bases each). The CDR3 length is 17 residues. Looked up from germline, CDR1 is KGHSH and CDR2 is LQKENI. The germline V and J ends were trimmed by 5 bases and 3 bases, with 21 bases remaining between them. CDR3 in amino acids: CASSTPRGESFTDTQYF. As DNA, the CDR3 is TGTGCCAGCTCAACCCCCCGGGGCGAGAGTTTTACAGATACGCAGTATTTT.

This clonotype has ten or more counts. CDR3 loop: CASSPTGEEDTQYF. The CDR3 DNA is TGTGCCAGCAGCCCGACAGGGGAGGAAGATACGCAGTATTTT. This chain links TRBV11-3 with TRBJ2-3, with 8 nucleotides matching TRBD1. In germline, CDR1 is SGHNT, CDR2 YENEEA. V shed 5 bases and J 5 bases; nucleotides not matched to a gene: 6. The CDR3 has 14 amino acids.

The J gene is TRBJ1-3, the V gene TRBV20-1, with a possible D match to TRBD1 (5 bases). The germline V and J ends were trimmed by 1 base and 4 bases, with 8 bases remaining between them. The CDR3 is 13 amino acids. CDR1 is DFQATT, CDR2 SNEGSKA, per germline (reference sequence). In nucleotides, the CDR3 is TGCAGTGCTAGAGTTGGGACCGGAAACACCATATATTTT. It yields the protein CSARVGTGNTIYF.

This clonotype was detected once. The V and J genes are TRBV27 and TRBJ1-2, with 9 bases matching TRBD1. The CDR3 sequence is 14 residues long. The germline V gene has CDR1 MNHEY and CDR2 SMNVEV (reference sequence). V lost 6 bases to trimming and J lost 6 bases; unmatched junction nucleotides: 8. The CDR3 DNA reads as TGTGCCAGCAGCTTTACCGGGACAGGGAATGGCTACACCTTC. Protein sequence: CASSFTGTGNGYTF.

A remark on this clonotype: A much larger clone lies a single base off, so this may be a read error. J is TRBJ2-7 and V is TRBV6-1; 10 bases agree with TRBD2. The germline V gene has CDR1 MNHNS and CDR2 SASEGT. J lost 2 bases, V lost 4 bases, and 14 bases had no gene match. The CDR3 loop spans 18 amino acids. CDR3 coding DNA: TGTGCCAGCAGTGCACTAGAGCGGGAGGGCAACCGCCCCTACGAGCAGTACTTC. Amino acids: CASSALEREGNRPYEQYF.

In this sample, this clonotype turned up many times. The gene calls are TRBV11-1 and TRBJ2-2, with D perhaps being TRBD1 or TRBD2 (5 bases each). V was pared by 4 bases and J by 3 bases, with 12 bases between. This CDR3 has 15 residues. Per germline, CDR1 SGHAT and CDR2 FQDESV (reference sequence). CDR3 coding DNA: TGTGCCAGCAGCTCGACGAGGGGAGACACCGGGGAGCTGTTTTTT. As protein: CASSSTRGDTGELFF.

This clonotype has a count of ten or more. The V call is TRBV27, the J call TRBJ2-7; 9 nucleotides agree with TRBD2. The V segment lost 2 bases and the J segment 6 bases; nucleotides outside the gene matches: 11. Germline lookup yields CDR1 MNHEY and CDR2 SMNVEV (reference sequence). The CDR3 extends over 16 amino acids. The CDR3 sequence is CASSLGGLAGYREQYF. Written as DNA, the CDR3 is TGTGCCAGCAGTTTAGGTGGTCTAGCGGGATACCGCGAGCAGTACTTC.

This clonotype was seen only a few times. V usage is TRBV10-1 and J usage is TRBJ2-1; the D call may be TRBD1 or TRBD2 (5 bases each). The CDR3 spans 13 residues. V dropped 8 bases and J dropped 5 bases, with 13 bases sitting between them. Germline V lookup: CDR1 WNHNN, CDR2 SYGVQD (reference sequence). CDR3 in amino acids: CASYRDGDNEQFF. CDR3 DNA sequence: TGCGCCAGCTACCGGGACGGAGACAATGAGCAGTTCTTC.

This clonotype was found many times. This sequence joins TRBV20-1 and TRBJ2-1; D gene ambiguous. Between the trimmed V and J ends, which lost 0 bases and 0 bases, there was a span of 15 bases. CDR3 length equals 17 residues. The germline CDR1 and CDR2 sequences are DFQATT and SNEGSKA (reference sequence). CDR3 coding DNA: TGCAGTGCTAGAGATCAGCAGCGCCCCAGCTCCTACAATGAGCAGTTCTTC. Translation: CSARDQQRPSSYNEQFF.

This clonotype appeared many times. The chain has TRBV7-9 and TRBJ1-3; D is perhaps TRBD1 (5 bases). This CDR3 has 16 amino acids. Germline CDR1 and CDR2: SEHNR and FQNEAQ (reference sequence). V dropped 0 bases and J dropped 3 bases, with 12 bases sitting between them. DNA for the CDR3: TGTGCCAGCAGCTTAGCGCTCGGTACAGGTGGAAACACCATATATTTT. This codes for CASSLALGTGGNTIYF.

This clonotype was picked up many times. The J gene is TRBJ1-1, the V gene TRBV20-1, with D unclear. V was pared by 0 bases and J by 2 bases, with 7 bases between. Per germline, CDR1 DFQATT and CDR2 SNEGSKA (reference sequence). There are 13 residues in the CDR3. The CDR3 DNA reads as TGCAGTGCTAGAGATTATAGAAACACTGAAGCTTTCTTT. Its translation is CSARDYRNTEAFF.

Ten or more counts support this clonotype. The J gene is TRBJ2-1, the V gene TRBV27; D is perhaps TRBD1 (6 bases). The CDR3 is 15 amino acids. Trimming shortened V by 4 bases and J by 2 bases, and 12 bases separated the two germline ends. The germline CDR1 and CDR2 sequences are MNHEY and SMNVEV (reference sequence). CDR3 in amino acids: CASSYTGHPYNEQFF. CDR3 sequence (DNA): TGTGCCAGCAGTTACACGGGACACCCCTACAATGAGCAGTTCTTC.

In its sample, this clonotype was seen once. The CDR3 region has the DNA TGCGCCAGCAGCCAATCTTTTATAGCGGGAGGGGTGGGCGAGCAGTACTTC. Its protein product is CASSQSFIAGGVGEQYF. This sequence joins TRBV4-3 and TRBJ2-7; 11 bases map to TRBD2. This CDR3 contains 17 residues. Germline CDR1 LGHNA, CDR2 YSLEER. V lost 2 bases and J lost 6; bases outside the gene matches: 12.

This clonotype has ten or more counts. The rearrangement joins TRBV2 to TRBJ1-2, with D possibly matching TRBD1 (6 bases). Germline V lookup: CDR1 SNHLY, CDR2 FYNNEI. The CDR3 length is 14 residues. V shed 5 bases and J shed 4 bases, with 14 bases lying between them. The CDR3 bases are TGTGCCAGCAGTTCCGGGGGCGACTCCTATGGCTACACCTTC. Its protein product is CASSSGGDSYGYTF.

This clonotype was observed many times. The V call is TRBV7-9, the J call TRBJ2-1, with D possibly matching TRBD2 (6 bases). This CDR3 is 13 amino acids long. Germline V CDR1 and CDR2: SEHNR, FQNEAQ (reference sequence). V dropped 5 bases and J dropped 7 bases, with 12 bases sitting between them. CDR3 loop: CASSLDYANEQFF. As DNA, the CDR3 is TGTGCCAGCAGCCTGGACTACGCGAATGAGCAGTTCTTC.

The chain has TRBV6-1 and TRBJ1-5; D is possibly TRBD1 (6 bases). The CDR3 has 13 amino acids. Trimming removed 7 bases at V and 6 bases at J, with 13 bases between. The germline V gene encodes CDR1 MNHNS and CDR2 SASEGT. The CDR3 spells CASMAGVSQPQHF. The DNA of the CDR3 is TGTGCCAGCATGGCAGGGGTGAGTCAGCCCCAGCATTTT.

This clonotype occurred many times. CDR3 region: CASRSGTAYYYEQYF. The CDR3 DNA sequence: TGTGCCAGCAGGTCAGGGACGGCGTACTACTACGAGCAGTACTTC. The chain joins TRBV7-2 to TRBJ2-7; D is possibly TRBD1 or TRBD2 (5 bases each). The CDR3 spans 15 residues. Germline lookup yields CDR1 SGHTA and CDR2 FQGNSA. Trimming left V 6 bases short and J 3 bases short, with 18 bases between.

This clonotype was found many times. This rearrangement joins TRBV6-2 or TRBV6-3 to TRBJ2-7; possible D gene TRBD1, 6 bases. The CDR3 runs to 15 residues. Per germline, CDR1 MNHEY and CDR2 SVGEGT. V shed 6 bases and J shed 0 bases, with 15 bases lying between them. DNA for the CDR3: TGTGCCAGCAGCCCGGACAGCTTTTACTCCTACGAGCAGTACTTC. This codes for CASSPDSFYSYEQYF.